This T cell receptor beta chain was profiled in a study of T cell changes during pregnancy in multiple sclerosis. Sequencing was performed with immunoSEQ multiplex PCR; in TCRdb, only in-frame clones are kept and a portion is missing. The table has tens of thousands of clones, 85% to 95% seen once. This clone was seen only once. The CDR3 spans 14 residues. The germline V gene encodes CDR1 SGHAT and CDR2 FQNNGV. The V and J ends lost 4 bases and 7 bases respectively, with 17 bases between them. V is TRBV11-2 and J is TRBJ2-7; D is perhaps TRBD2 (5 bases). The clonotype was recovered from a female donor with multiple sclerosis, enrolled in a pregnancy study. The sample here was peripheral blood, taken after pregnancy. The CDR3, as DNA: TGTGCCAGCAGCTCGGCTCCATCCCCGGGGGAGCAGTACTTC. Translation gives CASSSAPSPGEQYF.